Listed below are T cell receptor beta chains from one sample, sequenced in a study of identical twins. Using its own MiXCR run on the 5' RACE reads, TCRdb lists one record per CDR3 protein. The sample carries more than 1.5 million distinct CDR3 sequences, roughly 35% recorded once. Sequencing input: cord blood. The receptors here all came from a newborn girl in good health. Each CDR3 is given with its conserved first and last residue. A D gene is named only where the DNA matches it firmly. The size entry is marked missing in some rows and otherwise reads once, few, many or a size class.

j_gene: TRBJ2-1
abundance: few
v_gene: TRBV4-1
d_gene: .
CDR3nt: TGCGCCAGCAGTCCCCCGCCTAGCGCGGGTGAGCAGTTCTTC
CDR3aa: CASSPPPSAGEQFF

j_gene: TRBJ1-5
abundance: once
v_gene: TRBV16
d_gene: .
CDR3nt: TGTGCCAGCAGCCCCACCACAGTTAGCAATCAGCCCCAGCATTTT
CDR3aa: CASSPTTVSNQPQHF

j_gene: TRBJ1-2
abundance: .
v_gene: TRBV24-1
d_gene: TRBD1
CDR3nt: TGTGCCACCAGTGAGCAGACAGGGGGCGGATATGGCTACACCTTC
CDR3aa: CATSEQTGGGYGYTF

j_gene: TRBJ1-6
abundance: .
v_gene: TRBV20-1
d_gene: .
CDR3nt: TGCAGTGCTACCGCAGGGGCTTCACCCCTCCACTTT
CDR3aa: CSATAGASPLHF

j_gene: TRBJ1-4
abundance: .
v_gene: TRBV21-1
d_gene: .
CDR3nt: TGTGCCAGCAGGCTGGGGGCTAATGAAAAACTGTTTTTT
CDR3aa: CASRLGANEKLFF

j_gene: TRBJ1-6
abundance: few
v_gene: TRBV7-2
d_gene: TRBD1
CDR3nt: TGTGCCAGCAGCCTCCAATTGACAGGGGCCCTTAATTCACCCCTCCACTTT
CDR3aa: CASSLQLTGALNSPLHF

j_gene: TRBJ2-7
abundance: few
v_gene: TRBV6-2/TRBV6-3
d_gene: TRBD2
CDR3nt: TGTGCCAGCATGGAACTAGCGGGAGGCGAGACCTACGAGCAGTACTTC
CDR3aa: CASMELAGGETYEQYF

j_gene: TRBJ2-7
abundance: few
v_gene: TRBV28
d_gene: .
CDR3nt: TGTGCCAGCAGTTTAGCGGCCGGCTCCTACAATGAGCAGTACTTC
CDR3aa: CASSLAAGSYNEQYF

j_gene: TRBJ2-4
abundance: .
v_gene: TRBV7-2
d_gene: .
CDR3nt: TGTGCCAGCAGCTTTGCCGTTCCCGGGAACATTCAGTACTTC
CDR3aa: CASSFAVPGNIQYF

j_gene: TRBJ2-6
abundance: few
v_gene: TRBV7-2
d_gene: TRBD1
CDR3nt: TGTGCCAGCAGCGCGACGGGACAGCTCCTCTCTGGGGCCAACGTCCTGACTTTC
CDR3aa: CASSATGQLLSGANVLTF

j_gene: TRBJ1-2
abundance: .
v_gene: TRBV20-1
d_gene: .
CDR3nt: TGCAGTGCTAGAGGTGTGGGGGACGATGGCTACACCTTC
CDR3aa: CSARGVGDDGYTF

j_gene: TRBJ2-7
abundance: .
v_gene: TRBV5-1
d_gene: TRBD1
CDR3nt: TGCGCCAGCAGCCCCCAACAGGGGCCCGCCTACGAGCAGTACTTC
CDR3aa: CASSPQQGPAYEQYF

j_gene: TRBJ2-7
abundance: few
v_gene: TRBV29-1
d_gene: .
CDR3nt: TGCAGCGTTGAAGGGACCGCGGCCTACGAGCAGTACTTC
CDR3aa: CSVEGTAAYEQYF

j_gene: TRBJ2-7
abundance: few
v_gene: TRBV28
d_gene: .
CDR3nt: TGTGCCAGCACCACCAGGGGCGAGCAGTACTTC
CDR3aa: CASTTRGEQYF

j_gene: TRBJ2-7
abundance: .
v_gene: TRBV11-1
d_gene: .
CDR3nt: TGTGCCAGCAGCTCTACAGGGAGAGGGGACACTCAGTACTTC
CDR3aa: CASSSTGRGDTQYF

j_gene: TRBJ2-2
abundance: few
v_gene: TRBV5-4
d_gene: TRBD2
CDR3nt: TGTGCCAGCAGAACGGGACTAGCGGCAGGGGAGCTGTTTTTT
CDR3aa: CASRTGLAAGELFF

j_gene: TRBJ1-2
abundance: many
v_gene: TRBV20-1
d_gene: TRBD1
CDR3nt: TGCAGCGCCGGACAGGGCTATGGCTACACCTTC
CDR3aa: CSAGQGYGYTF

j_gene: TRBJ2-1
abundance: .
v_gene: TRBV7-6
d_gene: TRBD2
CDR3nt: TGTGCCAGCGGCACCACTAGCGGGAGATCAAATGAGCAGTTCTTC
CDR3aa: CASGTTSGRSNEQFF

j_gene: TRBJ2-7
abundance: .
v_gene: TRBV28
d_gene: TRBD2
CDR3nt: TGTGCCAGCAGTTACCCCGGGACTAGCGGGGGGGCGGAGCAGTACTTC
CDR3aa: CASSYPGTSGGAEQYF

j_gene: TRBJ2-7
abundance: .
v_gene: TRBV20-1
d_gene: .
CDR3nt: TGCAGTGCTAGCGGGAAGGGGTACGAGCAGTACTTC
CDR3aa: CSASGKGYEQYF